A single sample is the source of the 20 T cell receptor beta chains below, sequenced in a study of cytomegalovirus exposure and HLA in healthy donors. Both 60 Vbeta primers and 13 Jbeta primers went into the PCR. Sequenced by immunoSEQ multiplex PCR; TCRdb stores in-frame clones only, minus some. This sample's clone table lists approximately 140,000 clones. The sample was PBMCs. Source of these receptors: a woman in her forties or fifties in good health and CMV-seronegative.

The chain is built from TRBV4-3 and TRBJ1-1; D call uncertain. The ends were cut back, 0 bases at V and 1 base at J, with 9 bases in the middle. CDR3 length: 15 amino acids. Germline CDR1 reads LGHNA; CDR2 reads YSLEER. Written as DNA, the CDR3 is TGCGCCAGCAGCCAAGATCAGAGCGGGAACACTGAAGCTTTCTTT. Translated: CASSQDQSGNTEAFF.

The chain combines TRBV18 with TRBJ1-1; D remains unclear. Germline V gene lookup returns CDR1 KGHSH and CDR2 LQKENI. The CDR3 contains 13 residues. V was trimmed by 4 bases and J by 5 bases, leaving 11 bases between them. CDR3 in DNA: TGTGCCAGCTCACAAACACCGGAGACTGAAGCTTTCTTT. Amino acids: CASSQTPETEAFF.

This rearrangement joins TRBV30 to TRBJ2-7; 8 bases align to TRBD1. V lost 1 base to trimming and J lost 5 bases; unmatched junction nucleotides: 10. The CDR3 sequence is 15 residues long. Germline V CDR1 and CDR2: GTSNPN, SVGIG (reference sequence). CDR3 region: CAWSDQTGVNDEQYF. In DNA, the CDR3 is TGTGCCTGGAGTGACCAGACAGGGGTAAACGACGAGCAGTACTTC.

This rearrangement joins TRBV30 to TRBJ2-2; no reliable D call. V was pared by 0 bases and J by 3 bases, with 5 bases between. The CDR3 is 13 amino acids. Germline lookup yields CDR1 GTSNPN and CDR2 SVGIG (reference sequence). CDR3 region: CAWSVLYTGELFF. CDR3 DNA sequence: TGTGCCTGGAGTGTACTGTACACCGGGGAGCTGTTTTTT.

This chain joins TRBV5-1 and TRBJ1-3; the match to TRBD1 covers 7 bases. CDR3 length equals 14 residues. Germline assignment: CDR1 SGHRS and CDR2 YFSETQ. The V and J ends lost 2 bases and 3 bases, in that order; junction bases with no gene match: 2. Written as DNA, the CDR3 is TGCGCCAGCAGCTTCGGGACAGATGGAAACACCATATATTTT. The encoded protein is CASSFGTDGNTIYF.

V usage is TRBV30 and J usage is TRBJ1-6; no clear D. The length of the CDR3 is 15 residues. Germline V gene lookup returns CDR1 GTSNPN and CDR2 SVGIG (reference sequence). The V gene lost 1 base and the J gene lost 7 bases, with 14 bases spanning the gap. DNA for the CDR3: TGTGCCTGGAGTGACGGGAGGGCCTCCAATTCACCCCTCCACTTT. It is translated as CAWSDGRASNSPLHF.

In DNA, the CDR3 is TGTGCCAGCAGTCCATGGGCCGGCGGGTTCTCTGGGGCCAACGTCCTGACTTTC. Translated: CASSPWAGGFSGANVLTF. The V gene is TRBV27, the J gene TRBJ2-6, with TRBD2 as a possible D gene (5 bases). CDR1 and CDR2 (germline): MNHEY, SMNVEV (reference sequence). The CDR3 totals 18 residues. Trimming shortened V by 5 bases and J by 0 bases, and 17 bases separated the two germline ends. The complete variable domain, with remaining parts taken from reference TRBV27 and TRBJ2-6, reads EAQVTQNPRYLITVTGKKLTVTCSQNMNHEYMSWYRQDPGLGLRQIYYSMNVEVTDKGDVPEGYKVSRKEKRNFPLILESPSPNQTSLYFCASSPWAGGFSGANVLTFGAGSRLTVL.

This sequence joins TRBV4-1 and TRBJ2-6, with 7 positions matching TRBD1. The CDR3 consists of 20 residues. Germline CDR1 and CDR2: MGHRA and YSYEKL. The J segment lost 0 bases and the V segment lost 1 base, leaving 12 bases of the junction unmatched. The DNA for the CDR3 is TGCGCCAGCAGCCAAGGGCGGCAGGGGGTCGGATTCTCTGGGGCCAACGTCCTGACTTTC. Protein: CASSQGRQGVGFSGANVLTF.

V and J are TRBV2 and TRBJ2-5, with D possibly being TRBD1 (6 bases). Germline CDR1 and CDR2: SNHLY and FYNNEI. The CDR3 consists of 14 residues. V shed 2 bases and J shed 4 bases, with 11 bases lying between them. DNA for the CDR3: TGTGCCAGCAGTGAAATCGACAGGAGAGAGACCCAGTACTTC. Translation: CASSEIDRRETQYF.

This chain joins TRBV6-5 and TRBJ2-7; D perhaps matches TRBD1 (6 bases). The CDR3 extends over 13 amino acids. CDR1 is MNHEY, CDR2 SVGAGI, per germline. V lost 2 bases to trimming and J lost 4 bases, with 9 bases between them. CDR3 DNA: TGTGCCAGCAGTTACATACAGGGATACGAGCAGTACTTC. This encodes CASSYIQGYEQYF.

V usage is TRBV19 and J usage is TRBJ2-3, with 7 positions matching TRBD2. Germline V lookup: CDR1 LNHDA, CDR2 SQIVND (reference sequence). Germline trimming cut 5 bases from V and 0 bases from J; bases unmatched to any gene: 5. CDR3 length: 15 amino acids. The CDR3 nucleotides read TGTGCCAGTAGTCTTAGACTAGCTAGCACAGATACGCAGTATTTT. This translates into CASSLRLASTDTQYF. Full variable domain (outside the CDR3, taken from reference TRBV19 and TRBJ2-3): DGGITQSPKYLFRKEGQNVTLSCEQNLNHDAMYWYRQDPGQGLRLIYYSQIVNDFQKGDIAEGYSVSREKKESFPLTVTSAQKNPTAFYLCASSLRLASTDTQYFGPGTRLTVL.

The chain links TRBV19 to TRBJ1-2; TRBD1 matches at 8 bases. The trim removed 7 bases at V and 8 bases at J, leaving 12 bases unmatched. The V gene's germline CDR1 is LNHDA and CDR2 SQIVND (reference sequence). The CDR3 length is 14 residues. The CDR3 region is CASTLKADRGGYTF. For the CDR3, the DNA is TGTGCCAGTACCCTTAAAGCAGACAGGGGCGGCTACACCTTC.

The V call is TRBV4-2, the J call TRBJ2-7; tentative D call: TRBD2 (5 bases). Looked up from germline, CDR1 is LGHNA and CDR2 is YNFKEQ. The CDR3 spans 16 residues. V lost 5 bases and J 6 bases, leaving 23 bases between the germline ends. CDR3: CASSKCKRVGVREQYF. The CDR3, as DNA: TGTGCCAGCAGCAAATGCAAGAGGGTCGGGGTTCGCGAGCAGTACTTC.

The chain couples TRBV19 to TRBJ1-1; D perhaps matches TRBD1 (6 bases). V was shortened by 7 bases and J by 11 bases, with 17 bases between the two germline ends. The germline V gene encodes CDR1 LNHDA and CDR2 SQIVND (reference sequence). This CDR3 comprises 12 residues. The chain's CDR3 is CASKLLGGNAFF. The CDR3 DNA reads TGTGCCAGTAAGCTTTTAGGGGGAAACGCTTTCTTT.

CDR3 amino acids: CASSSDNQPQHF. In DNA form, the CDR3 reads TGTGCCAGCAGTTCCGACAACCAGCCCCAGCATTTT. V and J are TRBV6-6 and TRBJ1-5; the D is unclear. This CDR3 has 12 amino acids. CDR1 and CDR2 (germline): MNHNY, SVGAGI (reference sequence). V was pared by 4 bases and J by 7 bases, with 8 bases between.

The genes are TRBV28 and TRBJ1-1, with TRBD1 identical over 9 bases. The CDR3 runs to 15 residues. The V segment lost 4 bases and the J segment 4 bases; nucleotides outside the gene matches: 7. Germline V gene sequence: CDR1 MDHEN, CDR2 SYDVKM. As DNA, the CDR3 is TGTGCCAGCAGTTATCCCCGACAGGGGGTCACTGAAGCTTTCTTT. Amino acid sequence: CASSYPRQGVTEAFF.

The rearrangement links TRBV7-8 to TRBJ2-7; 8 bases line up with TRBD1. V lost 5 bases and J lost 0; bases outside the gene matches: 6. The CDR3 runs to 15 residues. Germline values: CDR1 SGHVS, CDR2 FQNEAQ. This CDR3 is CASSSYRGSSYEQYF. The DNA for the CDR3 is TGTGCCAGCAGCAGCTACAGGGGGAGCTCCTACGAGCAGTACTTC. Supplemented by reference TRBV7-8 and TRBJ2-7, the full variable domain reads GAGVSQSPRYKVAKRGQDVALRCDPISGHVSLFWYQQALGQGPEFLTYFQNEAQLDKSGLPSDRFFAERPEGSVSTLKIQRTQQEDSAVYLCASSSYRGSSYEQYFGPGTRLTVT.

The CDR3 reads CSVGGQGDGEQFF. The CDR3 DNA reads as TGCAGCGTTGGGGGACAGGGGGACGGCGAGCAGTTCTTC. This rearrangement joins TRBV29-1 to TRBJ2-1; TRBD1 matches at 11 bases. The germline CDR1 and CDR2 sequences are SQVTM and ANQGSEA. The CDR3 runs to 13 residues. The trim removed 4 bases at V and 10 bases at J, leaving 6 bases unmatched.

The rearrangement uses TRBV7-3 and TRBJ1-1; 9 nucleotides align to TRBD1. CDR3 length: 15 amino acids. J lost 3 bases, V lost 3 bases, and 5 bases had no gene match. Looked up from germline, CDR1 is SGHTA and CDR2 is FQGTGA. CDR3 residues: CASSLDRGPDTEAFF. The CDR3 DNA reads TGTGCCAGCAGCTTGGACAGGGGCCCGGACACTGAAGCTTTCTTT.

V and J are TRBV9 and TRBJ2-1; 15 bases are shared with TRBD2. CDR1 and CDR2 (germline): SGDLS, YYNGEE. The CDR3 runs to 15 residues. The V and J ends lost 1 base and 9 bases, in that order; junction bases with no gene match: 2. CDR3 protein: CASSVPGLAGGEQFF. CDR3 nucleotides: TGTGCCAGCAGCGTACCGGGACTAGCGGGGGGTGAGCAGTTCTTC.